Listed below are T cell receptor beta chains from one sample, sequenced in a study of blood T cells in healthy people across ages. In TCRdb, the 5' RACE reads were re-called with MiXCR into one record per CDR3 protein. Counted here are some 880,000 distinct CDR3 sequences, approximately 35% occurring once; the ten biggest clones make up 10% to 15%. The sequenced material came from blood. Every receptor here comes from a man aged 18 to 30 in good health. CDR3s leave out the opening cysteine and the closing phenylalanine or tryptophan.

J: TRBJ2-3; length: 11; V: TRBV14; CDR3: ASSLEQGGTQY
J: TRBJ1-1; length: 11; V: TRBV4-3; CDR3: ASSPEVNTEAF
J: TRBJ1-2; length: 11; V: TRBV20-1; CDR3: SARIPTGTGYT
J: TRBJ1-5; length: 16; V: TRBV6-2/TRBV6-3; CDR3: ASSYPAELFGRNQPQH
J: TRBJ1-1; length: 15; V: TRBV4-1; CDR3: ASSQGLAGRKKREAF
J: TRBJ2-1; length: 9; V: TRBV20-1; CDR3: SARPGEEQF
J: TRBJ2-3; length: 12; V: TRBV5-1; CDR3: ASSLVTFTDTQY
J: TRBJ1-5; length: 13; V: TRBV12-3/TRBV12-4; CDR3: ASSSGQLNNQPQH
J: TRBJ2-1; length: 10; V: TRBV9; CDR3: ASSPRYNEQF
J: TRBJ2-3; length: 15; V: TRBV6-1; CDR3: ASSKGQGASLADTQY
J: TRBJ1-6; length: 13; V: TRBV7-3; CDR3: ASRDWQAYNSPLH
J: TRBJ2-3; length: 14; V: TRBV4-2; CDR3: ASSQDWAVSTDTQY
J: TRBJ1-2; length: 12; V: TRBV7-3; CDR3: ASSPRDRGYGYT
J: TRBJ1-1; length: 13; V: TRBV12-3/TRBV12-4; CDR3: ASSIGAGTATEAF
J: TRBJ1-1; length: 11; V: TRBV20-1; CDR3: SARSKLNTEAF
J: TRBJ1-4; length: 16; V: TRBV4-2; CDR3: ASSQVGASSATNEKLF
J: TRBJ2-5; length: 12; V: TRBV4-3; CDR3: ASSRGRWVNEQY
J: TRBJ2-2; length: 13; V: TRBV7-8; CDR3: ASSLGTGVTGELF
J: -; length: 13; V: TRBV7-2; CDR3: ASTLAGISYNEQY
J: TRBJ2-4; length: 17; V: TRBV7-2; CDR3: ASSPRQGPSYLAKNIQY
J: TRBJ1-2; length: 11; V: TRBV12-3/TRBV12-4; CDR3: ASSLSAGNGYT
J: TRBJ2-3; length: 11; V: TRBV20-1; CDR3: SARVQGPDTQY
J: TRBJ2-6; length: 15; V: TRBV10-3; CDR3: AITNPEQGPGANVLT
J: TRBJ2-2; length: 12; V: TRBV5-4; CDR3: ASSLDGGTGELF
J: TRBJ2-7; length: 14; V: TRBV6-5; CDR3: ASSYDPSGSGYEQY
J: TRBJ1-5; length: 12; V: TRBV7-2; CDR3: ASSLGSSGQPQH
J: TRBJ2-3; length: 12; V: TRBV10-3; CDR3: AIFGGGLRDTQY
J: TRBJ2-5; length: 17; V: TRBV4-1; CDR3: ASSQEAPGSSGGAYEQY
J: TRBJ2-3; length: 11; V: TRBV10-3; CDR3: AISERSGDTQY
J: TRBJ1-2; length: 9; V: TRBV20-1; CDR3: SVARDYGYT
J: TRBJ2-2; length: 13; V: TRBV25-1; CDR3: ASSDSDRDTGELF
J: TRBJ1-2; length: 12; V: TRBV5-6; CDR3: ASSPGQSGYGYT
J: TRBJ1-2; length: 12; V: TRBV6-1; CDR3: AMTGTGTDGGYT
J: TRBJ2-3; length: 10; V: TRBV20-1; CDR3: SAGGGSDTQY
J: TRBJ2-7; length: 11; V: TRBV2; CDR3: ASKYGRDDEQY
J: TRBJ1-2; length: 13; V: TRBV28; CDR3: ASSTSRGANYGYT
J: TRBJ2-3; length: 14; V: TRBV5-5; CDR3: ASSSNRGPSTDTQY
J: TRBJ1-6; length: 13; V: TRBV20-1; CDR3: SVRRWDRANSPLH
J: TRBJ2-2; length: 13; V: TRBV15; CDR3: ATSRGQGDTGELF
J: TRBJ1-1; length: 10; V: TRBV12-3/TRBV12-4; CDR3: ASNTGYTEAF
J: TRBJ2-3; length: 12; V: TRBV7-3; CDR3: ASSALVPTDTQY
J: -; length: 10; V: TRBV20-1; CDR3: SASGGVETQF
J: TRBJ2-1; length: 13; V: TRBV27; CDR3: ASSSWTGDGDEQF
J: TRBJ1-2; length: 13; V: TRBV9; CDR3: ASSVGLSDVYGYT
J: TRBJ2-2; length: 13; V: TRBV2; CDR3: ASSEAWQNTGELF
J: TRBJ1-2; length: 11; V: TRBV5-6; CDR3: ASSLVGNYGYT
J: -; length: 12; V: TRBV7-9; CDR3: ASSLARGQETQF
J: TRBJ2-3; length: 13; V: TRBV20-1; CDR3: SVLGARGLTDTQY
J: TRBJ2-7; length: 11; V: TRBV10-2; CDR3: ASTGQGAYEQY
J: TRBJ2-5; length: 13; V: TRBV20-1; CDR3: SAPPLAGRQETQY
J: TRBJ2-3; length: 10; V: TRBV12-3/TRBV12-4; CDR3: ASRGGTDTQY
J: TRBJ2-1; length: 12; V: TRBV2; CDR3: ASRRDRVSYEQF
J: TRBJ2-5; length: 14; V: TRBV6-1; CDR3: ASSTWTGVVQETQY
J: TRBJ2-5; length: 12; V: TRBV12-3/TRBV12-4; CDR3: ASSRDRGGETQY
J: TRBJ2-3; length: 12; V: TRBV29-1; CDR3: SEVGGSGTDTQY
J: TRBJ2-3; length: 12; V: TRBV7-9; CDR3: ASRGRAGTDTQY
J: TRBJ1-5; length: 13; V: TRBV4-2; CDR3: ASSQEGAEGQPQH
J: TRBJ2-7; length: 12; V: TRBV20-1; CDR3: SASPDRGTYEQY
J: TRBJ2-1; length: 12; V: TRBV25-1; CDR3: ARQGFPSYNEQF